The next 2 T cell receptor beta chains were all read from a single sample in a study of cytomegalovirus exposure and HLA in healthy donors. TCRdb's table, derived via immunoSEQ multiplex PCR, lists solely in-frame clones and lacks some. Of roughly 230,000 clones in the sample, roughly 91% were seen once. The sequencing input was PBMCs. These receptors were obtained from a woman aged 30 to 39 in good health and CMV-seronegative.

This clone appeared a single time. V gene TRBV6-1 combines with J gene TRBJ2-7; possibly TRBD2 for D (6 bases). Germline CDR1 MNHNS, CDR2 SASEGT. V lost 3 bases, J lost 3 bases, and 9 bases lay in between. CDR3 size: 13 residues. CDR3 bases: TGTGCCAGCAGTGAGGAGGGAAACTACGAGCAGTACTTC. Protein: CASSEEGNYEQYF.

This clone was recorded once. CDR3 amino acids: CSHMFANEQFF. In DNA, the CDR3 is TGCAGCCATATGTTTGCAAATGAGCAGTTCTTC. The chain is built from TRBV29-1 and TRBJ2-1; D is undetermined. CDR1 and CDR2 from the germline V gene are SQVTM and ANQGSEA. Trimming took off 8 bases at V and 7 bases at J, with 12 bases between the two ends. The CDR3 runs 11 residues.